The 9 T cell receptor beta chains below come from one sample, sequenced in a study of identical twins. Via MiXCR, TCRdb re-called the 5' RACE reads, giving one row per CDR3 protein. The sample has 450,000 or so distinct CDR3 sequences; 20% to 25% are singletons. These data are also associated with another study on T cells expressing NK-cell markers.

Sequencing was carried out using CD4+ T cells sorted from blood. Every receptor here comes from a woman aged 18-29 years in good health.

The chain joins TRBV20-1 to TRBJ2-2; 7 bases agree with TRBD2. The V and J ends lost 6 bases and 2 bases, in that order; junction bases with no gene match: 3. Germline V gene sequence: CDR1 DFQATT, CDR2 SNEGSKA (reference sequence). The CDR3 totals 13 residues. CDR3 DNA sequence: TGCAGTGCCGGGACTACTAACACCGGGGAGCTGTTTTTT. Translation gives CSAGTTNTGELFF.

The V and J genes are TRBV20-1 and TRBJ1-6, with D possibly matching TRBD1 (6 bases). CDR3 length: 15 amino acids. Germline V gene lookup returns CDR1 DFQATT and CDR2 SNEGSKA (reference sequence). V lost 7 bases, J lost 3 bases, and 16 bases lay in between. The CDR3 DNA is TGCAGTGTCGTTCCAGGGGCCCGCTATAATTCACCCCTCCACTTT. The encoded protein is CSVVPGARYNSPLHF.

The V gene is TRBV9, the J gene TRBJ2-1, with D perhaps matching TRBD2 (5 bases). V was shortened by 0 bases and J by 7 bases, with 5 bases between the two germline ends. The CDR3 length is 12 residues. CDR1 is SGDLS and CDR2 is YYNGEE in the germline V gene. CDR3 protein: CASSVVANEQFF. The CDR3 DNA reads as TGTGCCAGCAGCGTAGTAGCGAATGAGCAGTTCTTC. Full variable domain (rest looked up from reference TRBV9 and TRBJ2-1): DSGVTQTPKHLITATGQRVTLRCSPRSGDLSVYWYQQSLDQGLQFLIQYYNGEERAKGNILERFSAQQFPDLHSELNLSSLELGDSALYFCASSVVANEQFFGPGTRLTVL.

The CDR3, as DNA: TGCGCCAGCAGCCCTCACTCGACAGGGTTTACCTACGAGCAGTACTTC. The encoded protein is CASSPHSTGFTYEQYF. This sequence joins TRBV5-1 and TRBJ2-7; 7 bases map to TRBD1. The CDR3 totals 16 residues. Trimming removed 4 bases from V and 2 bases from J; junction bases left unmatched: 12. CDR1 is SGHRS and CDR2 is YFSETQ in the germline V gene.

The gene calls are TRBV18 and TRBJ1-2; the match to TRBD1 covers 9 bases. J was trimmed by 5 bases and V by 2 bases; bases with no gene match: 3. Germline V lookup: CDR1 KGHSH, CDR2 LQKENI. The CDR3 extends over 14 amino acids. The DNA of the CDR3 is TGTGCCAGCTCACCAGGGGACAGGGTTTATGGCTACACCTTC. It encodes CASSPGDRVYGYTF.

This clonotype was observed many times. The chain has TRBV20-1 and TRBJ2-3; D is unclear. The CDR3 consists of 12 residues. The V gene's germline CDR1 is DFQATT and CDR2 SNEGSKA (reference sequence). Trimming took off 0 bases at V and 3 bases at J, with 4 bases between the two ends. The CDR3 loop reads CSARDGTDTQYF. CDR3 sequence (DNA): TGCAGTGCTAGAGATGGGACAGATACGCAGTATTTT.

There are a few counts of this clonotype. V is TRBV6-5 and J is TRBJ2-7; 8 positions match TRBD2. Germline CDR1 and CDR2: MNHEY and SVGAGI. The CDR3 has 17 residues. The junction had 8 bases not matched to a gene; V was cut back by 0 bases and J by 1 base. The CDR3 nucleotides are TGTGCCAGCAGTTACTCTTCTGGCGGGGGGATGTCCTACGAGCAGTACTTC. Residues: CASSYSSGGGMSYEQYF.

This clonotype was found a few times. V and J are TRBV20-1 and TRBJ2-1, with 11 bases lining up with TRBD2. The CDR3 extends over 17 amino acids. V dropped 1 base and J dropped 1; count of bases not matched to a gene: 6. The germline gives CDR1 DFQATT, CDR2 SNEGSKA (reference sequence). The DNA for the CDR3 is TGCAGTGCTAGAGTTACTAGCGGGAGTAGTTCCTACAATGAGCAGTTCTTC. Protein product: CSARVTSGSSSYNEQFF.

This clonotype appeared a few times. The rearrangement links TRBV3-1 to TRBJ1-2, with unresolved D. This CDR3 region has 11 residues. The V gene lost 8 bases and the J gene lost 8 bases, with 12 bases spanning the gap. Germline V lookup: CDR1 LGHDT, CDR2 YNNKEL (reference sequence). CDR3 loop: CASRGASGYTF. DNA of the CDR3: TGTGCCAGCCGAGGAGCCTCAGGCTACACCTTC.